These 27 T cell receptor beta chains originate from one sample sequenced in a study of prognosis after radiotherapy for stage I lung cancer. The genomic DNA TCR beta CDR3 region underwent two rounds of multiplex PCR. TRBV and TRBJ genes each had their own specific primers in first-round PCR. TCRdb reprocessed the multiplex PCR reads with MiXCR, giving one entry per CDR3 protein. The data contain about 59,000 distinct CDR3 sequences, more than 25% of them singletons. The starting material was PBMCs, obtained before or after stereotactic body radiation therapy (not recorded which). These receptors came from a donor of 50 years or more with non-small cell lung cancer.

Notes on this clonotype: A single base separates this from a much larger clone, so it may be a read error. This rearrangement joins TRBV20-1 to TRBJ1-1, with 7 nucleotides matching TRBD1. The CDR3 is 14 amino acids. The germline gives CDR1 DFQATT, CDR2 SNEGSKA (reference sequence). For the CDR3, the DNA is TGCAGTTCTAGAAGGGGACAGCGAGGAACTGAAGCTTTCTTT. Amino acids: CSSRRGQRGTEAFF.

This clonotype was seen repeatedly, ten times or more. This sequence joins TRBV5-1 and TRBJ1-6, with a tentative D call TRBD1 (6 bases). Germline lookup yields CDR1 SGHRS and CDR2 YFSETQ. Trimming pared 4 bases from V and 3 bases from J, leaving 11 bases between. The CDR3 runs to 15 residues. CDR3 coding DNA: TGCGCCAGCAGCACTACAGGGAACTATAATTCACCCCTCCACTTT. This gives the protein CASSTTGNYNSPLHF.

This clonotype was counted ten times or more. The chain uses TRBV4-1 and TRBJ2-1; D possibly corresponds to TRBD2 (5 bases). Trimming took off 0 bases at V and 0 bases at J, with 9 bases between the two ends. The CDR3 length is 16 residues. The germline V gene has CDR1 MGHRA and CDR2 YSYEKL. CDR3 DNA: TGCGCCAGCAGCCAAGAGGTCCGGGGCTCCTACAATGAGCAGTTCTTC. The encoded protein is CASSQEVRGSYNEQFF.

Concerning this clonotype itself: Given a far larger clone just one base away, this is likely a sequencing read error. V gene TRBV6-2 or TRBV6-3 combines with J gene TRBJ2-1; D remains ambiguous. Germline-derived CDR1 and CDR2 are MNHEY and SVGEGT. This CDR3 contains 12 residues. With 10 bases removed from V and 6 bases from J, the gap between germline ends came to 13 bases. The CDR3 region is CATTSFVNEQFF. CDR3 bases: TGTGCCACTACAAGCTTCGTCAATGAGCAGTTCTTC.

The table lists this clonotype with a few counts. This likely stems from a read error, as it lies one base from a far larger clone. It is unclear where the CDR3 begins or ends on the DNA, so no DNA is shown, and the CDR3 is as TCRdb lists it. The gene calls are TRBV6-4 and TRBJ1-3; the table gives TRBD1 as D, unverified against the DNA. Germline V gene data show CDR1 as MRHNA and CDR2 as SNTAGT. The CDR3 has 17 amino acids, counting both end residues. Here the CDR3 reads CASSERGHFGSGNTVYF.

The sample holds many counts of this clonotype. V gene TRBV6-2 or TRBV6-3 combines with J gene TRBJ1-2; perhaps TRBD1 as D (5 bases). Trimming removed 6 bases at V and 4 bases at J, with 9 bases between. CDR3 size: 12 residues. Germline V CDR1 and CDR2: MNHEY, SVGEGT. CDR3 bases: TGTGCCAGCAGCGAAGACAGCTATGGCTACACCTTC. The encoded protein is CASSEDSYGYTF.

This clonotype was seen ten or more times. The J gene is TRBJ2-5, the V gene TRBV9; no definite D call. The CDR3 runs to 14 residues. Deletions cut 3 bases from V and 2 bases from J, with 11 bases between. Germline loops: CDR1 SGDLS, CDR2 YYNGEE. The CDR3 reads CASSASFGQETQYF. As DNA, the CDR3 is TGTGCCAGCAGCGCCAGTTTTGGGCAAGAGACCCAGTACTTC. Filled out from reference TRBV9 and TRBJ2-5, the complete variable domain reads DSGVTQTPKHLITATGQRVTLRCSPRSGDLSVYWYQQSLDQGLQFLIQYYNGEERAKGNILERFSAQQFPDLHSELNLSSLELGDSALYFCASSASFGQETQYFGPGTRLLVL.

The chain is built from TRBV3-1 and TRBJ2-5; the match to TRBD1 covers 9 bases. The CDR3 has 15 residues. Germline CDR1 reads LGHDT; CDR2 reads YNNKEL (reference sequence). The trim removed 4 bases at V and 4 bases at J, leaving 7 bases unmatched. CDR3 DNA: TGTGCCAGCAGCCCGACCCGGACAGGGGTAGAGACCCAGTACTTC. It translates to CASSPTRTGVETQYF.

This clonotype was detected once. V gene TRBV7-3 combines with J gene TRBJ2-3; no clear D gene. The V end was cut by 4 bases, the J end by 3 bases, with 14 bases between. Germline CDR1 is SGHTA and CDR2 is FQGTGA. CDR3 length equals 15 residues. CDR3 bases: TGTGCCAGCAGCTCCAGGCACATGGGGACAGATACGCAGTATTTT. Translating gives CASSSRHMGTDTQYF.

Comment on this clonotype: Just one base apart from a much larger clone, this may be a read error. The rearrangement links TRBV11-2 to TRBJ2-5; D call uncertain. The length of the CDR3 is 15 residues. V was clipped by 3 bases and J by 6 bases, with 17 bases between them. Germline V gives CDR1 SGHAT, CDR2 FQNNGV. CDR3 nucleotides: TGTGCCAGCAGCTTGGAGCTGAAGGCGCTTCAGACCCAGTACTTC. Its protein is CASSLELKALQTQYF. Full variable domain (outside the CDR3, taken from reference TRBV11-2 and TRBJ2-5): EAGVAQSPRYKIIEKRQSVAFWCNPISGHATLYWYQQILGQGPKLLIQFQNNGVVDDSQLPKDRFSAERLKGVDSTLKIQPAKLEDSAVYLCASSLELKALQTQYFGPGTRLLVL.

The chain uses TRBV11-1 and TRBJ2-4, with D perhaps TRBD2 (6 bases). The CDR3 length is 16 residues. V was clipped by 5 bases and J by 8 bases, with 22 bases between them. Germline loops: CDR1 SGHAT, CDR2 FQDESV (reference sequence). CDR3 in DNA: TGTGCCAGCAGCCAATACGGAGGGGTGGCTCGGGACATTCAGTACTTC. Translation gives CASSQYGGVARDIQYF.

The table lists this clonotype with many counts. The rearrangement links TRBV3-1 to TRBJ1-2, with 8 bases lining up with TRBD1. The V segment lost 6 bases and the J segment 8 bases; nucleotides outside the gene matches: 11. This CDR3 region has 14 residues. Germline CDR1 LGHDT, CDR2 YNNKEL (reference sequence). The CDR3 sequence: CASSPLDREGGYTF. The DNA for the CDR3 is TGTGCCAGCAGTCCCCTGGACAGGGAAGGGGGCTACACCTTC. Together with reference TRBV3-1 and TRBJ1-2, the CDR3 gives the full variable domain: DTAVSQTPKYLVTQMGNDKSIKCEQNLGHDTMYWYKQDSKKFLKIMFSYNNKELIINETVPNRFSPKSPDKAHLNLHINSLELGDSAVYFCASSPLDREGGYTFGSGTRLTVV.

This clonotype was detected only once. A single base separates this from a much larger clone, so it may be a read error. The gene calls are TRBV4-2 and TRBJ2-7; TRBD1 matches 9 bases. The trim removed 4 bases at V and 2 bases at J, leaving 9 bases unmatched. The length of the CDR3 is 16 residues. Germline CDR1 reads LGHNA; CDR2 reads YNFKEQ. The CDR3 coding sequence is TGTGCCAGCAGCCGCAACACAGGGGGCCGCACCTACGAGCAGTACTTC. Protein sequence: CASSRNTGGRTYEQYF.

This clonotype has at least ten counts. The chain combines TRBV30 with TRBJ2-7, with 9 bases identical to TRBD1. In germline, CDR1 is GTSNPN, CDR2 SVGIG (reference sequence). V lost 3 bases and J lost 4; bases outside the gene matches: 4. The CDR3 consists of 13 residues. The CDR3 nucleotides are TGTGCCTGGAGCACAGGGGGCAAATACGAGCAGTACTTC. Translation gives CAWSTGGKYEQYF.

The sample holds many counts of this clonotype. This chain connects TRBV7-2 to TRBJ2-2; TRBD1 is a possible D gene (7 bases). Between the trimmed V and J ends, which lost 4 bases and 1 base, there was a span of 10 bases. Germline V gene data show CDR1 as SGHTA and CDR2 as FQGNSA. This CDR3 comprises 15 residues. CDR3 protein: CASSSGGLNTGELFF. The CDR3 bases are TGTGCCAGCAGCTCAGGGGGGCTGAACACCGGGGAGCTGTTTTTT.

Ten or more counts support this clonotype. The chain couples TRBV3-1 to TRBJ2-7; D is perhaps TRBD1 or TRBD2 (5 bases each). From germline, CDR1 is LGHDT and CDR2 YNNKEL (reference sequence). The CDR3 extends over 14 amino acids. V gave up 4 bases and J gave up 1 base, with 11 bases separating them. CDR3 residues: CASSLSGGSYEQYF. Written as DNA, the CDR3 is TGTGCCAGCAGCCTTAGTGGGGGTTCCTACGAGCAGTACTTC.

This clonotype was seen many times. J is TRBJ2-1 and V is TRBV7-8, with a possible D match to TRBD2 (6 bases). The CDR3 extends over 14 amino acids. Trimming shortened V by 1 base and J by 6 bases, and 10 bases separated the two germline ends. From germline, CDR1 is SGHVS and CDR2 FQNEAQ. CDR3 loop: CASSLVYGSNEQFF. CDR3 nucleotides: TGTGCCAGCAGCTTAGTTTACGGGAGCAATGAGCAGTTCTTC.

There are many counts of this clonotype. The CDR3 DNA reads TGTGCCAGCAGTCGCCGACAGTCCCCAGATACGCAGTATTTT. Translation: CASSRRQSPDTQYF. The chain recombines TRBV6-1 with TRBJ2-3; tentatively, D is TRBD1 (5 bases). The CDR3 sequence is 14 residues long. V shed 5 bases and J shed 4 bases, with 13 bases lying between them. The V gene's germline CDR1 is MNHNS and CDR2 SASEGT.

This clonotype has ten or more counts. The V call is TRBV6-1, the J call TRBJ2-7, with a possible D match to TRBD1 (5 bases). The V gene's germline CDR1 is MNHNS and CDR2 SASEGT. Trimming removed 7 bases from V and 2 bases from J, with 12 bases in between. The CDR3 runs 13 residues. CDR3 sequence reads: CASKAGITYEQYF. In DNA form, the CDR3 reads TGTGCCAGCAAAGCAGGGATCACCTACGAGCAGTACTTC.

This clonotype has at least ten counts. The chain couples TRBV20-1 to TRBJ1-1; 7 positions agree with TRBD1. Germline CDR1 and CDR2: DFQATT and SNEGSKA (reference sequence). The length of the CDR3 is 15 residues. The trim removed 4 bases at V and 0 bases at J, leaving 8 bases unmatched. The CDR3 reads CSATAQGTMNTEAFF. The CDR3 DNA reads as TGCAGTGCTACGGCACAGGGGACCATGAACACTGAAGCTTTCTTT.

This clonotype was seen ten or more times. The chain carries TRBV2 and TRBJ1-4; possibly TRBD1 for D (5 bases). The CDR3 contains 15 residues. Germline V gene sequence: CDR1 SNHLY, CDR2 FYNNEI. Trimming pared 7 bases from V and 8 bases from J, leaving 20 bases between. CDR3 loop: CASNPGGGNYEKLFF. The CDR3 DNA sequence: TGTGCCAGCAACCCTGGGGGAGGCAATTACGAAAAACTGTTTTTT.

At least ten counts were recorded for this clonotype. The chain joins TRBV10-3 to TRBJ2-2; 7 bases line up with TRBD1. The CDR3 is made up of 16 amino acids. The trim removed 4 bases at V and 8 bases at J, leaving 13 bases unmatched. In germline, CDR1 is ENHRY, CDR2 SYGVKD. The CDR3 nucleotides are TGTGCCATCAGTGCAAAGGGGGCAGGGAACTTTGGGGAGCTGTTTTTT. Translation gives CAISAKGAGNFGELFF.

To note about this clonotype: This likely stems from a read error, as it lies one base from a far larger clone. This chain joins TRBV6-6 and TRBJ2-3, with 7 positions matching TRBD1. The V and J ends lost 6 bases and 3 bases, in that order; junction bases with no gene match: 15. CDR3 length: 17 residues. The V gene's germline CDR1 is MNHNY and CDR2 SVGAGI (reference sequence). CDR3 sequence: CASSPRVTQGVTDTQYF. The CDR3, as DNA: TGTGCCAGCAGCCCTCGGGTAACGCAGGGGGTTACAGATACGCAGTATTTT.

This clonotype appeared a single time. Possible read error: a much larger clone is one base away. CDR3 in DNA: TGTGCCAGCAGCAAAAGCCCAACAGGGGGTTTGATCCAGTACTTC. Protein: CASSKSPTGGLIQYF. The chain joins TRBV3-1 to TRBJ2-5; 8 positions agree with TRBD1. Germline V gene lookup returns CDR1 LGHDT and CDR2 YNNKEL (reference sequence). CDR3 size: 15 residues. V shed 5 bases and J 10 bases; nucleotides not matched to a gene: 15.

This clonotype was counted many times. One end of the junction fails to match germline, which may point to a read error. The chain carries TRBV20-1 and TRBJ2-7; D is uncertain. The CDR3 is made up of 13 amino acids. CDR1 is DFQATT and CDR2 is SNEGSKA in the germline V gene (reference sequence). The CDR3 DNA follows: TGCAGTGCTGGAGAAATTCTGGACCACGAGCAGTACTTC. Its protein is CSAGEILDHEQYF.

Of note for this clonotype: A much more abundant neighbour one base away suggests this may be a read error. V usage is TRBV7-6 and J usage is TRBJ2-1, with a possible D match to TRBD2 (6 bases). Trimming took 3 bases from V and 6 from J, leaving 9 bases between them. The CDR3 consists of 13 residues. CDR1 is SGHVS, CDR2 FNYEAQ, per germline. The CDR3 spells CASSLVGGNEQFF. The CDR3 DNA sequence: TGTGCCAGCAGCTTGGTGGGAGGCAATGAGCAGTTCTTC.

This clonotype was observed at least ten times. The gene calls are TRBV20-1 and TRBJ1-2; weak D call: TRBD1 (6 bases). Germline V gene lookup returns CDR1 DFQATT and CDR2 SNEGSKA (reference sequence). The V end lost 0 bases, the J end lost 7 bases, and 18 bases lay between the germline ends. CDR3 size: 15 residues. The CDR3 bases are TGCAGTGCTAGAGAACAGGGCAAGTCGACTGGTGGCTACACCTTC. Translation: CSAREQGKSTGGYTF.